The 21 T cell receptor beta chains below all came from one sample that was sequenced in a study of cytomegalovirus exposure and HLA in healthy donors. The PCR had 60 Vbeta and 13 Jbeta primers. Repertoires were generated with immunoSEQ multiplex PCR, while TCRdb's copy carries only in-frame clones and drops some. Of 170,000 or so clones detected, 75% to 90% appear once; the ten largest clones hold 0.65% to 0.75%. The sample consisted of PBMCs. The receptor source for this set is a boy between 10 and 17 years old in good health and CMV-seronegative.

The chain joins TRBV19 to TRBJ2-3, with TRBD1 matching over 11 bases. V shed 8 bases, J shed 1 base, and the junction held 8 bases outside the gene matches. There are 16 residues in the CDR3. CDR1 is LNHDA and CDR2 is SQIVND in the germline V gene (reference sequence). The CDR3 reads CASAPGQGVGTDTQYF. CDR3 DNA sequence: TGTGCCAGTGCGCCGGGACAGGGGGTCGGCACAGATACGCAGTATTTT.

DNA for the CDR3: TGCAGCGTGGTCGCACAGGGTCTTGGGGTCCGGAATGAAAAACTGTTTTTT. It is translated as CSVVAQGLGVRNEKLFF. J is TRBJ1-4 and V is TRBV29-1; weak D call: TRBD1 (6 bases). The CDR3 has 17 residues. Deletions cut 6 bases from V and 5 bases from J, with 25 bases between. Germline-derived CDR1 and CDR2 are SQVTM and ANQGSEA.

The gene calls are TRBV9 and TRBJ1-6, with D maybe TRBD1 (5 bases). V was clipped by 2 bases and J by 8 bases, with 11 bases between them. This CDR3 is built from 14 residues. The germline V gene encodes CDR1 SGDLS and CDR2 YYNGEE. This CDR3 reads CASSVRDSHSPLHF. In DNA form, the CDR3 reads TGTGCCAGCAGCGTCCGGGACTCACATTCACCCCTCCACTTT.

This clone was detected only once. The V gene is TRBV19, the J gene TRBJ2-1; 9 nucleotides match TRBD1. The CDR3 totals 15 residues. Per the germline V gene, CDR1 is LNHDA and CDR2 is SQIVND (reference sequence). Trimming took 7 bases from V and 2 from J; bases not matched to a gene: 6. Here the CDR3 reads CASTQGTGTYNEQFF. The CDR3 DNA reads as TGTGCCAGTACTCAAGGGACAGGGACCTACAATGAGCAGTTCTTC.

The chain couples TRBV6-5 to TRBJ2-3, with 7 bases that match TRBD2. Germline CDR1 is MNHEY and CDR2 is SVGAGI. CDR3 length: 16 amino acids. With 3 bases clipped from V and 1 base from J, the junction kept 7 bases outside the gene matches. This chain's CDR3 is CASSYSSGKGTDTQYF. DNA of the CDR3: TGTGCCAGCAGTTATTCCAGCGGGAAGGGCACAGATACGCAGTATTTT.

This clone was counted only a few times. This chain joins TRBV11-3 and TRBJ1-4; 10 bases agree with TRBD1. The V gene end was trimmed by 6 bases and the J gene end by 7 bases; junction bases not matched to a gene: 11. Looked up from germline, CDR1 is SGHNT and CDR2 is YENEEA. The CDR3 has 16 residues. In DNA form, the CDR3 reads TGTGCCAGCAGTCCAGATGCGGGACAGGGGTCTGAAAAACTGTTTTTT. The encoded protein is CASSPDAGQGSEKLFF.

This rearrangement joins TRBV5-1 to TRBJ1-1; 7 bases align to TRBD1. The CDR3 is 14 residues long. CDR1 and CDR2 from the germline V gene are SGHRS and YFSETQ. The J segment lost 4 bases and the V segment lost 4 bases, leaving 7 bases of the junction unmatched. CDR3 amino acids: CASSPQGLVTEAFF. The DNA for the CDR3 is TGCGCCAGCAGCCCACAGGGGCTGGTCACTGAAGCTTTCTTT.

The V gene is TRBV13, the J gene TRBJ2-7, with 9 bases fitting TRBD2. The ends lost 7 bases at V and 2 bases at J; junction bases unmatched: 9. Germline loops: CDR1 PRHDT, CDR2 FYEKMQ (reference sequence). This CDR3 spans 15 amino acids. CDR3 residues: CASIQRGRATYEQYF. CDR3 DNA: TGTGCCAGCATCCAGCGCGGGAGGGCCACCTACGAGCAGTACTTC. Full variable domain (outside the CDR3, taken from reference TRBV13 and TRBJ2-7): AAGVIQSPRHLIKEKRETATLKCYPIPRHDTVYWYQQGPGQDPQFLISFYEKMQSDKGSIPDRFSAQQFSDYHSELNMSSLELGDSALYFCASIQRGRATYEQYFGPGTRLTVT.

This chain connects TRBV5-1 to TRBJ2-1; 10 bases align to TRBD1. CDR3 length: 16 residues. The trim removed 3 bases at V and 7 bases at J, leaving 10 bases unmatched. The V gene's germline CDR1 is SGHRS and CDR2 YFSETQ. CDR3 sequence reads: CASSSRTGGTGNEQFF. CDR3 in DNA: TGCGCCAGCAGCTCTAGGACAGGGGGTACTGGGAATGAGCAGTTCTTC. Complete variable domain (other parts from reference TRBV5-1 and TRBJ2-1): KAGVTQTPRYLIKTRGQQVTLSCSPISGHRSVSWYQQTPGQGLQFLFEYFSETQRNKGNFPGRFSGRQFSNSRSEMNVSTLELGDSALYLCASSSRTGGTGNEQFFGPGTRLTVL.

The V and J genes are TRBV4-1 and TRBJ1-2; D is unclear. The germline V gene encodes CDR1 MGHRA and CDR2 YSYEKL. This CDR3 comprises 15 residues. Trimming pared 0 bases from V and 0 bases from J, leaving 8 bases between. CDR3 bases: TGCGCCAGCAGCCAAGACCCTATTACTAACTATGGCTACACCTTC. This gives the protein CASSQDPITNYGYTF.

J is TRBJ2-1 and V is TRBV4-1; 8 positions agree with TRBD2. This CDR3 is 17 amino acids long. Germline V gene lookup returns CDR1 MGHRA and CDR2 YSYEKL. Losses at the gene ends were 1 base for V and 5 bases for J; bases not matched to a gene: 10. The CDR3 protein is CASSQAPLLAENNEQFF. CDR3 sequence (DNA): TGCGCCAGCAGCCAAGCACCATTACTAGCGGAGAACAATGAGCAGTTCTTC.

The J gene is TRBJ2-6, the V gene TRBV13; TRBD2 might be the D (5 bases). In germline, CDR1 is PRHDT, CDR2 FYEKMQ (reference sequence). The V end lost 3 bases, the J end lost 0 bases, and 9 bases lay between the germline ends. The CDR3 loop spans 16 amino acids. The DNA of the CDR3 is TGTGCCAGCAGCTTCGGGATTCCCTCTGGGGCCAACGTCCTGACTTTC. This translates into CASSFGIPSGANVLTF.

The rearrangement links TRBV11-3 to TRBJ2-1; a possible D gene is TRBD1 (6 bases). The CDR3 extends over 15 amino acids. Germline CDR1 is SGHNT and CDR2 is YENEEA. V lost 5 bases to trimming and J lost 4 bases, with 15 bases between them. The chain's CDR3 is CASSPDRGSYNEQFF. The CDR3 nucleotides read TGTGCCAGCAGCCCAGATAGGGGGTCTTACAATGAGCAGTTCTTC.

This rearrangement joins TRBV25-1 to TRBJ1-2; D is perhaps TRBD1 (6 bases). This CDR3 region has 14 residues. CDR1 and CDR2 (germline): MGHDK, SYGVNS. Trimming took off 3 bases at V and 3 bases at J, with 11 bases between the two ends. CDR3 coding DNA: TGTGCCAGCAGTGAGTCAAGGACAGACTATGGCTACACCTTC. It is translated as CASSESRTDYGYTF.

This clone was seen once. The chain combines TRBV9 with TRBJ1-4; D is unclear. The CDR3 sequence is 13 residues long. CDR1 and CDR2 (germline): SGDLS, YYNGEE. V was clipped by 7 bases and J by 5 bases, with 12 bases between them. The CDR3 region has the DNA TGTGCCAGCGCGGAGGAGGGAAATGAAAAACTGTTTTTT. This encodes CASAEEGNEKLFF.

The chain combines TRBV6-5 with TRBJ1-5; 7 nucleotides agree with TRBD1. Trimming cost V 6 bases and J 4 bases; bases outside gene matches: 9. This CDR3 region has 15 residues. Germline V CDR1 and CDR2: MNHEY, SVGAGI. The CDR3 sequence: CASSRQGSPNQPQHF. CDR3 in DNA: TGTGCCAGCAGCCGACAGGGAAGTCCAAATCAGCCCCAGCATTTT.

This chain links TRBV27 with TRBJ1-1, with TRBD1 matching 7 bases. Trimming at V came to 6 bases and at J to 4 bases, leaving 5 bases not matched to a gene. CDR3 length equals 13 residues. The germline CDR1 and CDR2 sequences are MNHEY and SMNVEV (reference sequence). This CDR3 reads CASSRQGRTEAFF. CDR3 in DNA: TGTGCCAGCAGCAGACAGGGACGCACTGAAGCTTTCTTT.

The rearrangement joins TRBV10-3 to TRBJ1-6; maybe TRBD1 (6 bases). The germline gives CDR1 ENHRY, CDR2 SYGVKD. V lost 0 bases, J lost 11 bases, and 17 bases lay in between. This CDR3 comprises 16 residues. CDR3 sequence reads: CAISESNRGPGAPLHF. CDR3 DNA sequence: TGTGCCATCAGTGAGTCGAACCGGGGACCAGGGGCACCCCTCCACTTT.

This clone was seen more than once but under ten times. The chain is built from TRBV6-1 and TRBJ2-2, with 9 bases fitting TRBD1. J lost 6 bases, V lost 7 bases, and 9 bases had no gene match. The CDR3 covers 15 residues. The germline V gene encodes CDR1 MNHNS and CDR2 SASEGT. CDR3 DNA: TGTGCCAGCAACCCGGGACAGGGCCAATCCGGGGAGCTGTTTTTT. Translated, it gives CASNPGQGQSGELFF.

The chain joins TRBV5-1 to TRBJ1-1, with D possibly TRBD1 on 5 matching bases. With 3 bases removed from V and 6 bases from J, the gap between germline ends came to 15 bases. The CDR3 length is 14 residues. Germline-derived CDR1 and CDR2 are SGHRS and YFSETQ. The CDR3 nucleotides read TGCGCCAGCAGCTGGGGCGGGGGGAAGGCTGAAGCTTTCTTT. This gives the protein CASSWGGGKAEAFF.

This chain links TRBV21-1 with TRBJ2-7; the D call TRBD2 from the table was never checked on the DNA. TRBV21-1 represents a pseudogene. The CDR3 length is 13 residues. CDR3 region: CAGRAGSAYEQYF. CDR3 bases: TGTGCCGGTAGAGCGGGGAGCGCCTACGAGCAGTACTTC.